The following is a T cell receptor (beta chain) sequence with its context. Clones were sequenced by immunoSEQ multiplex PCR, and TCRdb holds only the in-frame ones, with some missing. The repertoire holds about 92,000 clones, approximately 91% seen once, with roughly 20% in the top ten. This sample was included in a study of T cell responses to AZD1222 COVID-19 vaccine. Study at large: Whether given at about 4 or about 12 weeks, second doses were pooled.

This specimen consisted of peripheral blood, obtained on day 0 of AZD1222 vaccination. The TCR originated in an adult in good health.

The CDR3 DNA follows: TGTGCCAGCAGCCTGGGGGGGGCACAGGGTAGGAAAACTAATGAAAAACTGTTTTTT. Translation gives CASSLGGAQGRKTNEKLFF. The gene calls are TRBV11-3 and TRBJ1-4; a weak D match, TRBD1 (6 bases). The CDR3 is 19 amino acids. Germline CDR1 reads SGHNT; CDR2 reads YENEEA. With 5 bases removed from V and 1 base from J, the gap between germline ends came to 23 bases.